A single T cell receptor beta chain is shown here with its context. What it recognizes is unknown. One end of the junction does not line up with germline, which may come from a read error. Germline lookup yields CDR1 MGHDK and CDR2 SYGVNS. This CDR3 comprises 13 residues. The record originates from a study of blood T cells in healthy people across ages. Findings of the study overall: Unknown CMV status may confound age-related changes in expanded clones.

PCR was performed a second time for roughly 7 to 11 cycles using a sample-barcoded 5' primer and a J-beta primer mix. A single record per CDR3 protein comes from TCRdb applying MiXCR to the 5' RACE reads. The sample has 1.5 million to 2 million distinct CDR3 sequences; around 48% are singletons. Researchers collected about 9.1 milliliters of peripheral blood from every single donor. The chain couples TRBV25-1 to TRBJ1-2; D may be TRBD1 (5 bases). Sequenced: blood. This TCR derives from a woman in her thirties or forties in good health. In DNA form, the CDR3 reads TGTGCCGGCAGTGAATCATTCAGGGATGGCTACACCTTC. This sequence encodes CAGSESFRDGYTF.